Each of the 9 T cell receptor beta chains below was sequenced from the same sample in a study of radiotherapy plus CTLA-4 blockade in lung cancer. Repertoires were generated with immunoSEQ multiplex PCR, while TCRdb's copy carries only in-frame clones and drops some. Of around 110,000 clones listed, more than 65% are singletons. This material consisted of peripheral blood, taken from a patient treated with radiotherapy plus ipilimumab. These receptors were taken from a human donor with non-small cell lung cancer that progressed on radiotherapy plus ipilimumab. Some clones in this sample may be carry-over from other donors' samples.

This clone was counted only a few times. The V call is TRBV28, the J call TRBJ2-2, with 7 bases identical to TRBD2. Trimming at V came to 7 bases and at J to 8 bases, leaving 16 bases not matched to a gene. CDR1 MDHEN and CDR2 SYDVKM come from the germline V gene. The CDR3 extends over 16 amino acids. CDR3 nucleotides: TGTGCCAGCAAACGACCGAGCGGGGCAGAGGGGGGGGAGCTGTTTTTT. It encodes CASKRPSGAEGGELFF.

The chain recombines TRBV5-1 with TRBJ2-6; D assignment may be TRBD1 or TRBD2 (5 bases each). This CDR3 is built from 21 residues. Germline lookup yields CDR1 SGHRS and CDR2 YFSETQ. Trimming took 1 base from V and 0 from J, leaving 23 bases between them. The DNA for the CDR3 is TGCGCCAGCAGCTTGAGTACCCGGGGTGGGGGTCCTAGCTCTGGGGCCAACGTCCTGACTTTC. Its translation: CASSLSTRGGGPSSGANVLTF.

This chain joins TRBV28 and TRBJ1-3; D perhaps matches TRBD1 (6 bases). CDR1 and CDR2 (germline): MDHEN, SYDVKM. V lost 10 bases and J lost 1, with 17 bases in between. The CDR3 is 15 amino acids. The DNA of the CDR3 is TGTGCCACTTTATGGGGGGCCCGTTCTGGAAACACCATATATTTT. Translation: CATLWGARSGNTIYF.

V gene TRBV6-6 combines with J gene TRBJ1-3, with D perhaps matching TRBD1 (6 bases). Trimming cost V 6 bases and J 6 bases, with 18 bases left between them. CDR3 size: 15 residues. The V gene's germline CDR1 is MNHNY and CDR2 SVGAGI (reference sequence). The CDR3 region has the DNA TGTGCCAGCAGGGGGGGGCCCCTCTTCGAAAACACCATATATTTT. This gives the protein CASRGGPLFENTIYF.

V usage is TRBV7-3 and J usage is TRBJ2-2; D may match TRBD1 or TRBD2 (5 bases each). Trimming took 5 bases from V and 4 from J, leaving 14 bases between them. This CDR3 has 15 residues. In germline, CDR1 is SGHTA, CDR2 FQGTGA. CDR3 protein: CASSPTREPTGELFF. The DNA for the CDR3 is TGTGCCAGCAGCCCAACCAGGGAGCCCACCGGGGAGCTGTTTTTT.

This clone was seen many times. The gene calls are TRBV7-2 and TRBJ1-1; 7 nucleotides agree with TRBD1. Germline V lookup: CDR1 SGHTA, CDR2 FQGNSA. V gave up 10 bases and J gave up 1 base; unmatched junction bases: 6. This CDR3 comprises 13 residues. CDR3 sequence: CATAGQPNTEAFF. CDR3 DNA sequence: TGTGCCACTGCGGGACAGCCGAACACTGAAGCTTTCTTT.

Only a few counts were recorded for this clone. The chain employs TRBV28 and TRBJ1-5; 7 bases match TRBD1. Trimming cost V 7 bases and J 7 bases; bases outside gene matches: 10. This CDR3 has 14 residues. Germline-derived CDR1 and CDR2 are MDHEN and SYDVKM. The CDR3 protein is CASIKRQGRQPQHF. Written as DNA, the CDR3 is TGTGCCAGCATAAAAAGACAGGGACGGCAGCCCCAGCATTTT.

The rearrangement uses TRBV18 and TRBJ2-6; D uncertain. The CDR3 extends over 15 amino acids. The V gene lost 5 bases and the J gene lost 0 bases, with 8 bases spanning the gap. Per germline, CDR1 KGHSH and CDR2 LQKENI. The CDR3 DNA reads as TGTGCCAGCTCAAGACGGAGCTCTGGGGCCAACGTCCTGACTTTC. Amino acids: CASSRRSSGANVLTF.

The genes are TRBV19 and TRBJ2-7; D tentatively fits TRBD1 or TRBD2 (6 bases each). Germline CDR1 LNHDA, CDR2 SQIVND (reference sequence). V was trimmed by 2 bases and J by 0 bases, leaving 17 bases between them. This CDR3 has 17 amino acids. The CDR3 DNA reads TGTGCCAGTAGTATAAGGAGTGGGGGGACAAGCTCCTACGAGCAGTACTTC. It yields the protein CASSIRSGGTSSYEQYF.